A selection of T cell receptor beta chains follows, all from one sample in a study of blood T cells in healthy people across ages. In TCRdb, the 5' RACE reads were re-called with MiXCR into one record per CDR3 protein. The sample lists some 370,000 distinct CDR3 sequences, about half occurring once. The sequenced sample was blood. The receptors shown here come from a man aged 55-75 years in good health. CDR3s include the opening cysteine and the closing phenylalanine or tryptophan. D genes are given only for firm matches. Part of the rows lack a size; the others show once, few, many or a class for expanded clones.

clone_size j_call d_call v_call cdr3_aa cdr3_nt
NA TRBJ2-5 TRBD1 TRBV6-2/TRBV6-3 CAAQGDRGRGTQYF TGTGCCGCCCAGGGGGACAGGGGACGGGGGACCCAGTACTTC
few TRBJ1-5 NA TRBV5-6 CASSSTRGQPQHF TGTGCCAGCAGCTCAACGAGGGGACAGCCCCAGCATTTT
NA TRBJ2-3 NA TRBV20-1 CSASRAGAPPRTDTQYF TGCAGTGCTTCGAGGGCGGGGGCCCCCCCCCGCACAGATACGCAGTATTTT
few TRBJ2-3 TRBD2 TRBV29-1 CSSLRRESEDTQYF TGCAGCTCCCTCCGGCGGGAGTCAGAAGATACGCAGTATTTT
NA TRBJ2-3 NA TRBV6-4 CASSPLASTDTQYF TGTGCCAGCAGTCCTCTAGCCAGCACAGATACGCAGTATTTT
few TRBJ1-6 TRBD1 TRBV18 CASSPDRGNSPLHF TGTGCCAGCTCACCGGACAGGGGAAATTCACCCCTCCACTTT
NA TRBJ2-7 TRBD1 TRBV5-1 CASSRGPGQATHEQYF TGCGCCAGCAGCCGGGGCCCGGGACAGGCAACCCACGAGCAGTACTTC
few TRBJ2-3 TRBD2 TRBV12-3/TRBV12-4 CATSRGLAGVDTQYF TGTGCCACTTCCCGGGGGCTAGCGGGAGTGGATACGCAGTATTTT
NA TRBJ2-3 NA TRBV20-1 CCARAWGGGGVTDTQYF TGCTGTGCTAGAGCTTGGGGTGGAGGGGGCGTTACAGATACGCAGTATTTT
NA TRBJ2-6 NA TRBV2 CASSGWRAGANVLTF TGTGCCAGCAGTGGTTGGAGGGCTGGGGCCAACGTCCTGACTTTC
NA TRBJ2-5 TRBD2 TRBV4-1 CASSQEWPSGQETQYF TGCGCCAGCAGCCAAGAATGGCCTAGCGGCCAAGAGACCCAGTACTTC
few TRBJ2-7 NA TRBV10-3 CAISEGVAPYEQYF TGTGCCATCAGTGAGGGGGTGGCCCCCTACGAGCAGTACTTC
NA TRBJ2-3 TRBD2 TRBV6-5 CASSYGTITDTQYF TGTGCCAGCAGTTACGGGACTATCACAGATACGCAGTATTTT
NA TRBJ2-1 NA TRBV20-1 CSARAPDLYNEQFF TGCAGTGCTAGAGCCCCCGACTTGTACAATGAGCAGTTCTTC
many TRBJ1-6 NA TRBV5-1 CASSLGDLPNSPLHF TGCGCCAGCAGCTTGGGGGACTTACCAAATTCACCCCTCCACTTT
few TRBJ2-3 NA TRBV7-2 CASSLYSGWDGTDTQYF TGTGCCAGCAGCTTATACTCGGGATGGGACGGCACAGATACGCAGTATTTT
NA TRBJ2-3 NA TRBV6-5 CASSYSRDSTDTQYF TGTGCCAGCAGTTACTCGCGGGACAGCACAGATACGCAGTATTTT
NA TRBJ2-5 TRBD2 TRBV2 CASSATSGSGTQYF TGTGCCAGCAGTGCGACTAGCGGCTCTGGGACCCAGTACTTC
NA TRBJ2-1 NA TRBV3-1 CAGSQDRAGEQFF TGTGCCGGCAGCCAAGATAGGGCCGGTGAGCAGTTCTTC
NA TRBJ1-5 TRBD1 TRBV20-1 CSAREQGAMNQPQHF TGCAGTGCTAGAGAGCAGGGGGCGATGAATCAGCCCCAGCATTTT
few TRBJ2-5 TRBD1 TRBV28 CASRRDRALQETQYF TGTGCCAGCAGACGGGACAGGGCCCTCCAAGAGACCCAGTACTTC
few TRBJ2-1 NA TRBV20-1 CSARSERVYNEQFF TGCAGTGCTAGAAGTGAGCGGGTCTACAATGAGCAGTTCTTC
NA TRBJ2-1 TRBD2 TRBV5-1 CASSFYSGGAYEQFF TGCGCCAGCAGCTTTTATAGCGGGGGGGCCTATGAGCAGTTCTTC
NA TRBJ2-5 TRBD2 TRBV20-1 CSAPGLLAGGPETQYF TGCAGTGCCCCGGGATTACTAGCGGGGGGGCCAGAGACCCAGTACTTC
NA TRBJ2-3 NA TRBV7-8 CASSPGPRTDTQYF TGTGCCAGCAGCCCAGGGCCGAGGACAGATACGCAGTATTTT
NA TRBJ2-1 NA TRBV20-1 CSARDGYNEQFF TGCAGTGCTAGAGATGGCTACAATGAGCAGTTCTTC
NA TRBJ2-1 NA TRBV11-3 CASSPDGVAAYNEQFF TGTGCCAGCAGCCCGGATGGGGTAGCGGCCTACAATGAGCAGTTCTTC
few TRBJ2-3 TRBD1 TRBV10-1 CASSPSGQTDTQYF TGCGCCAGCAGTCCCTCGGGACAGACAGATACGCAGTATTTT
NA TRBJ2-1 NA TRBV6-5 CASSSPSSATRNEQFF TGTGCCAGCAGTTCCCCTTCTAGCGCGACAAGGAATGAGCAGTTCTTC
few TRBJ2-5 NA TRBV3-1 CASSQAGDSFAETQYF TGTGCCAGCAGCCAAGCGGGGGACTCATTCGCAGAGACCCAGTACTTC
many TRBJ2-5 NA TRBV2 CASSGVGDREQYF TGTGCCAGCTCCGGGGTAGGGGATCGTGAGCAGTACTTC
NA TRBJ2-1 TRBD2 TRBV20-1 CSARVPLAGIYNEQFF TGCAGTGCTAGGGTCCCCTTAGCGGGGATATACAATGAGCAGTTCTTC
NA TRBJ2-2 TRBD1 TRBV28 CASSFSLGQGDGELFF TGTGCCAGCAGTTTCTCTCTTGGACAGGGGGACGGGGAGCTGTTTTTT
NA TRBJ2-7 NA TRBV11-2 CASSPPRDEQYF TGTGCCAGCAGCCCCCCCCGGGACGAGCAGTACTTC
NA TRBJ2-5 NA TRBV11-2 CASSFAGRQETQYF TGTGCCAGCAGCTTTGCGGGGCGACAAGAGACCCAGTACTTC
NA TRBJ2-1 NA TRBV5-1 CASSLGLGRGLGEQFF TGCGCCAGCAGCTTGGGGCTGGGCAGGGGTTTGGGTGAGCAGTTCTTC
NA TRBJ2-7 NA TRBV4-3 CASSQEASGTSYEQYF TGCGCCAGCAGCCAAGAGGCCTCAGGGACCTCCTACGAGCAGTACTTC
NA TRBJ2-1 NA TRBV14 CASSPRTNHNEQFF TGTGCCAGCAGCCCTCGGACTAACCACAATGAGCAGTTCTTC
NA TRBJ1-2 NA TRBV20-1 CSARETGGNSGYTF TGCAGTGCTAGGGAGACAGGCGGGAATTCGGGCTACACCTTC
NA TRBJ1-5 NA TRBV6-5 CASSYSGGPNQPQHF TGTGCCAGCAGTTACTCGGGGGGACCCAATCAGCCCCAGCATTTT
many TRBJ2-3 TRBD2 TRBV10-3 CAISEGGGTDTQYF TGTGCCATCAGTGAGGGGGGGGGCACAGATACGCAGTATTTT
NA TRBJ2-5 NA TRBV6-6 CASRDDWGYQGTQYF TGTGCCAGCAGGGACGACTGGGGATACCAAGGGACCCAGTACTTC
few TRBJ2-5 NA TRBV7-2 CASSLGQNKETQYF TGTGCCAGCAGCCTAGGACAGAACAAAGAGACCCAGTACTTC
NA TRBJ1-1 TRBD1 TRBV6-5 CASNGQGRMNTEAFF TGTGCCAGCAATGGACAGGGGCGAATGAACACTGAAGCTTTCTTT